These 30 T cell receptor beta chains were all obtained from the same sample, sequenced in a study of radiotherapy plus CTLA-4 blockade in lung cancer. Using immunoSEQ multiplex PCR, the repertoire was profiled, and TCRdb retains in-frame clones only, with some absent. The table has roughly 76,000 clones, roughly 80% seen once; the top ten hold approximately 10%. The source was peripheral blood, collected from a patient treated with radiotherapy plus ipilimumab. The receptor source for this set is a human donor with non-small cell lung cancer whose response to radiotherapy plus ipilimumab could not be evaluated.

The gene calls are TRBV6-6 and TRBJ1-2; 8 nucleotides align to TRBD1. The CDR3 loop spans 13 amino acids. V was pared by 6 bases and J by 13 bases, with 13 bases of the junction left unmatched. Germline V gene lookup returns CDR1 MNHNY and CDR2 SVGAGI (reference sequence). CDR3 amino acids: CASSPPGQGSFTF. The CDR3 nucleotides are TGTGCCAGCAGCCCACCCGGACAGGGTTCCTTCACCTTC.

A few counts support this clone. CDR3 sequence (DNA): TGTGCCAGCGGAGGGTATAGCAATCAGCCCCAGCATTTT. It encodes CASGGYSNQPQHF. This chain joins TRBV7-9 and TRBJ1-5; D remains unclear. CDR1 is SEHNR and CDR2 is FQNEAQ in the germline V gene (reference sequence). V shed 8 bases and J shed 0 bases, with 8 bases lying between them. This CDR3 is 13 amino acids long.

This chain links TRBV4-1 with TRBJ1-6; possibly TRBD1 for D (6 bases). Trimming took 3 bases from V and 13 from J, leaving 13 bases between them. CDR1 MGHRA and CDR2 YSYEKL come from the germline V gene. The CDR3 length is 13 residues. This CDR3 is CASSQGQETPLHF. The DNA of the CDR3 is TGCGCCAGCAGCCAGGGACAAGAGACGCCCCTCCACTTT.

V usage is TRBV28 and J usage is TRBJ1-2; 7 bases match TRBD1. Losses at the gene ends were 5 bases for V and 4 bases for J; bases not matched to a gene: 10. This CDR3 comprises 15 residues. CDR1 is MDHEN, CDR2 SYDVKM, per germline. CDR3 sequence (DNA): TGTGCCAGCAGTGAGAGTTCCGGACAGGTCTATGGCTACACCTTC. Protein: CASSESSGQVYGYTF.

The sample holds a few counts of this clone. This CDR3 is CASSFALGAEAFF. The CDR3 DNA follows: TGTGCCAGCAGTTTCGCCCTCGGGGCTGAAGCTTTCTTT. The V gene is TRBV27, the J gene TRBJ1-1; D not resolved. Germline CDR1 reads MNHEY; CDR2 reads SMNVEV (reference sequence). The CDR3 length is 13 residues. The V and J ends lost 3 bases and 6 bases respectively, with 11 bases between them.

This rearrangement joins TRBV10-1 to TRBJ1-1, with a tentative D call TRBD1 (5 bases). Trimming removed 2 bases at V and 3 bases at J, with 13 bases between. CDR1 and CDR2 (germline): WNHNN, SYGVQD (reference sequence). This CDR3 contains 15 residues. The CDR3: CASSEEKEGDTEAFF. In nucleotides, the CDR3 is TGCGCCAGCAGTGAGGAAAAGGAAGGGGACACTGAAGCTTTCTTT.

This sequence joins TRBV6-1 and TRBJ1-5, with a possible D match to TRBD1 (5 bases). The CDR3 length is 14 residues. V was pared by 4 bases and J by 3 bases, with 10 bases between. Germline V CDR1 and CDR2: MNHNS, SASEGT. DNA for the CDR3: TGTGCCAGCAGTGTTGGGACTTTCAATCAGCCCCAGCATTTT. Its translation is CASSVGTFNQPQHF.

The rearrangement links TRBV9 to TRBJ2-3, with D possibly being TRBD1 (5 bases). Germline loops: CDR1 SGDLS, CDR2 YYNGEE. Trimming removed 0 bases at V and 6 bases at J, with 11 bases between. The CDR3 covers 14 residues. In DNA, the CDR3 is TGTGCCAGCAGCGTAGGGACACCCCGGGATACGCAGTATTTT. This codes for CASSVGTPRDTQYF. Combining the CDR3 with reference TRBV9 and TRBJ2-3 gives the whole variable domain DSGVTQTPKHLITATGQRVTLRCSPRSGDLSVYWYQQSLDQGLQFLIQYYNGEERAKGNILERFSAQQFPDLHSELNLSSLELGDSALYFCASSVGTPRDTQYFGPGTRLTVL.

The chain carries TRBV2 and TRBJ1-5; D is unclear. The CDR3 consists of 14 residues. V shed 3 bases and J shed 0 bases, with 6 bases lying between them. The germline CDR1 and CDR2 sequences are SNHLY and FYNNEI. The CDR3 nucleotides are TGTGCCAGCAGTGACACAGATAGCAATCAGCCCCAGCATTTT. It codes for CASSDTDSNQPQHF.

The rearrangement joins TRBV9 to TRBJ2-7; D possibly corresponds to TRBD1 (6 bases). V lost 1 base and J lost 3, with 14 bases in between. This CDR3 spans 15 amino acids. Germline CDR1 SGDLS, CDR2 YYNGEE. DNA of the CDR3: TGTGCCAGCAGCGTATCCTCAGGGGTGAGCTACGAGCAGTACTTC. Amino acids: CASSVSSGVSYEQYF. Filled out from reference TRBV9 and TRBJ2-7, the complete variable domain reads DSGVTQTPKHLITATGQRVTLRCSPRSGDLSVYWYQQSLDQGLQFLIQYYNGEERAKGNILERFSAQQFPDLHSELNLSSLELGDSALYFCASSVSSGVSYEQYFGPGTRLTVT.

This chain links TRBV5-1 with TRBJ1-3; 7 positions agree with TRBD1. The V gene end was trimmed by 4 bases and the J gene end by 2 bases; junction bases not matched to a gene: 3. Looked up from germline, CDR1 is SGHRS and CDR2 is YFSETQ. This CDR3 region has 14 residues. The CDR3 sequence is CASSEGQPGNTIYF. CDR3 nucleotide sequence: TGCGCCAGCAGCGAGGGACAGCCTGGAAACACCATATATTTT.

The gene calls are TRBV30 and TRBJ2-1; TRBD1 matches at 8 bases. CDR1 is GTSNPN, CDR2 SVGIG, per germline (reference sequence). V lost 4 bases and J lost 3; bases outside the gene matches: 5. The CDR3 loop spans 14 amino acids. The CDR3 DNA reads TGTGCCTGGACCCCGGACAGGGTCTACAATGAGCAGTTCTTC. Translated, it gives CAWTPDRVYNEQFF. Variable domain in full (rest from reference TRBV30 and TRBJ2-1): SQTIHQWPATLVQPVGSPLSLECTVEGTSNPNLYWYRQAAGRGLQLLFYSVGIGQISSEVPQNLSASRPQDRQFILSSKKLLLSDSGFYLCAWTPDRVYNEQFFGPGTRLTVL.

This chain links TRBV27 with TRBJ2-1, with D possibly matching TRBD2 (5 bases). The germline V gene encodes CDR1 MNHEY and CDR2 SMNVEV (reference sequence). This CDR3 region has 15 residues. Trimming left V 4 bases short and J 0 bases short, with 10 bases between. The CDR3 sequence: CASSSSKSSYNEQFF. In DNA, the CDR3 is TGTGCCAGCAGTTCTAGCAAATCCTCCTACAATGAGCAGTTCTTC.

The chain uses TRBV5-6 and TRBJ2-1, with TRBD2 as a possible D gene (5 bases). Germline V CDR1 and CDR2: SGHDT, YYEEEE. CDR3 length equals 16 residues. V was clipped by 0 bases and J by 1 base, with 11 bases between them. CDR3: CASSLAGVGSYNEQFF. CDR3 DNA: TGTGCCAGCAGCTTGGCCGGGGTAGGGTCCTACAATGAGCAGTTCTTC.

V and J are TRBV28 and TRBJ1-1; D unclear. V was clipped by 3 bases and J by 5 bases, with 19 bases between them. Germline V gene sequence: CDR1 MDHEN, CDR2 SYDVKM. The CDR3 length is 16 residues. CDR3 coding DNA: TGTGCCAGCAGTTTTAATAGCCGGGCTTGGAGGACTGAAGCTTTCTTT. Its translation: CASSFNSRAWRTEAFF.

CDR3 bases: TGTGCCAGCAGCTCCCGGGACAGGGGTGTGCAGTTCTTC. Protein product: CASSSRDRGVQFF. This chain links TRBV7-2 with TRBJ2-1, with 10 positions matching TRBD1. CDR3 length equals 13 residues. Losses at the gene ends were 4 bases for V and 12 bases for J; bases not matched to a gene: 6. Germline CDR1 and CDR2: SGHTA and FQGNSA.

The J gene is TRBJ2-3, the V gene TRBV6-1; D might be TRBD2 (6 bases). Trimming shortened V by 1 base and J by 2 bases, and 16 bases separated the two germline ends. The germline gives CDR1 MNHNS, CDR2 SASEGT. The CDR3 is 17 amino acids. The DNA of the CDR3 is TGTGCCAGCAGTGAAGGAGTTAGCGGCCTCTTCACAGATACGCAGTATTTT. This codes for CASSEGVSGLFTDTQYF.

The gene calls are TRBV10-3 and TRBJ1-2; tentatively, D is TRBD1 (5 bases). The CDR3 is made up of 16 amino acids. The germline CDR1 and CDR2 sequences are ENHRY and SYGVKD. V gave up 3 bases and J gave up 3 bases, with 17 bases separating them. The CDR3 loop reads CAISDGREVEDYGYTF. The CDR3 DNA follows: TGTGCCATCAGTGACGGCAGGGAGGTGGAAGACTATGGCTACACCTTC.

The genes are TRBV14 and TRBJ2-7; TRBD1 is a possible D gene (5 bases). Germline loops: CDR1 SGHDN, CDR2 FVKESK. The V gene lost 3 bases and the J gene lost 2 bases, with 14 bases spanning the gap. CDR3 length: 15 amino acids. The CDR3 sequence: CASSHQGAYPYEQYF. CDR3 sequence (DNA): TGTGCCAGCAGCCATCAAGGGGCCTACCCCTACGAGCAGTACTTC.

The CDR3 loop is CTSTLTGLAGETADEQFF. The CDR3, as DNA: TGCACCAGCACCCTCACGGGACTAGCGGGAGAAACCGCGGATGAGCAGTTCTTC. V and J are TRBV1 and TRBJ2-1; the table assigns TRBD2, which was not confirmed against the DNA. TRBV1 is an annotated pseudogene. The CDR3 is made up of 18 amino acids.

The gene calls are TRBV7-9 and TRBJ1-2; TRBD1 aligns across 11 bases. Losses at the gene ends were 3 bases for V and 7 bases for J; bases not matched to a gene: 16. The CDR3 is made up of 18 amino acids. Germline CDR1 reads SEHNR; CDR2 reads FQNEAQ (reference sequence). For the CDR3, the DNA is TGTGCCAGCAGCTTGGAAGGACAGGGGGCGGGCCCTTTTTCTGGCTACACCTTC. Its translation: CASSLEGQGAGPFSGYTF.

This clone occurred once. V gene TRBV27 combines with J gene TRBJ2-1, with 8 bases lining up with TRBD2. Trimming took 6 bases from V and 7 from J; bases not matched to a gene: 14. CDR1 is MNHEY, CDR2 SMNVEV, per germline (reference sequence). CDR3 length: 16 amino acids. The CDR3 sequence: CASRGRLSGSPNEQFF. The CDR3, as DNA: TGTGCCAGCAGGGGCAGACTAAGCGGGAGTCCAAATGAGCAGTTCTTC.

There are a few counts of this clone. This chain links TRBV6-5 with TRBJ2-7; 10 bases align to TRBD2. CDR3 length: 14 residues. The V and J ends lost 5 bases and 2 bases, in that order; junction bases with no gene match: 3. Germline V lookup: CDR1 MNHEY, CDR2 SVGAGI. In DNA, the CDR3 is TGTGCCAGCAGTGAAAGCGGGGGGGCCTACGAGCAGTACTTC. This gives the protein CASSESGGAYEQYF.

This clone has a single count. CDR3 DNA sequence: TGCAGCGTGGGACAGGGGGCTGGTGGCGAGCAGTACTTC. Translated: CSVGQGAGGEQYF. V is TRBV29-1 and J is TRBJ2-7; 12 nucleotides agree with TRBD1. Losses at the gene ends were 6 bases for V and 6 bases for J; bases not matched to a gene: 6. Germline values: CDR1 SQVTM, CDR2 ANQGSEA. CDR3 size: 13 residues.

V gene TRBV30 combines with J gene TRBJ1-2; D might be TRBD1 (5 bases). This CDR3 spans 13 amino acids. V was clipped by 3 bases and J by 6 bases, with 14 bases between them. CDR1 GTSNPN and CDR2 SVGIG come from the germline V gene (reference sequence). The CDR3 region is CAWSLGGVHGYTF. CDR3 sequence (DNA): TGTGCCTGGAGCCTCGGGGGTGTGCATGGCTACACCTTC. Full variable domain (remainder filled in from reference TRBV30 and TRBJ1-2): SQTIHQWPATLVQPVGSPLSLECTVEGTSNPNLYWYRQAAGRGLQLLFYSVGIGQISSEVPQNLSASRPQDRQFILSSKKLLLSDSGFYLCAWSLGGVHGYTFGSGTRLTVV.

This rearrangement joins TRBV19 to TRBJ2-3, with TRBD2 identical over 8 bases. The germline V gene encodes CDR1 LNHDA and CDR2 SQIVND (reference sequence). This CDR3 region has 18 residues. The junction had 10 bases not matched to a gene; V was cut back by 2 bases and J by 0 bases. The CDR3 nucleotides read TGTGCCAGTAGTATACGCCCCTGGGTAGCGGGGAGCACAGATACGCAGTATTTT. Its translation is CASSIRPWVAGSTDTQYF.

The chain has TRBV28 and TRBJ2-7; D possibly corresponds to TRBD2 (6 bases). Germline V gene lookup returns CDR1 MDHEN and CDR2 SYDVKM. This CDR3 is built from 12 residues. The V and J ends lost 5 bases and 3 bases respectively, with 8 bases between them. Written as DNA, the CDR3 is TGTGCCAGCAGTCCGGGGGACTACGAGCAGTACTTC. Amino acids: CASSPGDYEQYF.

In DNA form, the CDR3 reads TGTGCCAGCAGCAACCGACAGGGGGACACCATATATTTT. It is translated as CASSNRQGDTIYF. The V call is TRBV7-2, the J call TRBJ1-3; 9 bases are shared with TRBD1. The CDR3 loop spans 13 amino acids. Germline-derived CDR1 and CDR2 are SGHTA and FQGNSA. V trimming: 5 bases; J trimming: 8 bases; junction bases outside the gene matches: 4.

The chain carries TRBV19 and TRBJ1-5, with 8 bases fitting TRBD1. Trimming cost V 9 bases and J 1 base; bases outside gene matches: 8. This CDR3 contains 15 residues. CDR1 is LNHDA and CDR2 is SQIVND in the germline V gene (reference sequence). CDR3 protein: CASTQQGGSNQPQHF. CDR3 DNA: TGTGCCAGCACCCAACAGGGGGGAAGCAATCAGCCCCAGCATTTT. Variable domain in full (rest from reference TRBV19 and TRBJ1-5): DGGITQSPKYLFRKEGQNVTLSCEQNLNHDAMYWYRQDPGQGLRLIYYSQIVNDFQKGDIAEGYSVSREKKESFPLTVTSAQKNPTAFYLCASTQQGGSNQPQHFGDGTRLSIL.

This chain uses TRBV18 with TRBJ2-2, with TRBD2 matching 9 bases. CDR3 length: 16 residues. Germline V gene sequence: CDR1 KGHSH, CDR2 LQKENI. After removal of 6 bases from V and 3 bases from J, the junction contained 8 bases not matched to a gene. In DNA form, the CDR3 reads TGTGCCAGCTCCCTTAGCGGGGGCGATTACACCGGGGAGCTGTTTTTT. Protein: CASSLSGGDYTGELFF. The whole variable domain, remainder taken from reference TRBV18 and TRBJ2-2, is NAGVMQNPRHLVRRRGQEARLRCSPMKGHSHVYWYRQLPEEGLKFMVYLQKENIIDESGMPKERFSAEFPKEGPSILRIQQVVRGDSAAYFCASSLSGGDYTGELFFGEGSRLTVL.